This passage covers 15 T cell receptor beta chains from one sample sequenced in a study of blood T cell repertoires in COVID-19. TCRdb keeps only in-frame clones here, not all; method: immunoSEQ multiplex PCR. The sample consists of 100,000 to 150,000 clones, approximately 83% of them appearing once. Sequenced sample: peripheral blood. The source of these receptors is a man aged 55 to 70 with acute or convalescent COVID-19.

CDR3 coding DNA: TGTGCCAGCAGCACCCGTCTAGCATGGTCCTACAATGAGCAGTTCTTC. Translating it yields CASSTRLAWSYNEQFF. This chain joins TRBV7-3 and TRBJ2-1; D is perhaps TRBD2 (5 bases). V was shortened by 5 bases and J by 1 base, with 15 bases between the two germline ends. Germline V lookup: CDR1 SGHTA, CDR2 FQGTGA. The CDR3 covers 16 residues.

V gene TRBV29-1 combines with J gene TRBJ2-3; 9 bases map to TRBD2. The CDR3 sequence is 18 residues long. Germline-derived CDR1 and CDR2 are SQVTM and ANQGSEA. Germline trimming cut 0 bases from V and 4 bases from J; bases unmatched to any gene: 14. The CDR3 sequence is CSVEDLVVASGISDTQYF. The CDR3 nucleotides are TGCAGCGTTGAAGATCTTGTGGTGGCTAGCGGGATATCAGATACGCAGTATTTT.

The chain links TRBV6-6 to TRBJ1-5, with 7 bases aligning to TRBD1. The CDR3 runs to 15 residues. Germline CDR1 and CDR2: MNHNY and SVGAGI (reference sequence). The ends lost 2 bases at V and 3 bases at J; junction bases unmatched: 4. The CDR3 nucleotides are TGTGCCAGCAGTTACACAGGGGTTCACAATCAGCCCCAGCATTTT. This sequence encodes CASSYTGVHNQPQHF.

This clone was seen only once. The chain uses TRBV5-1 and TRBJ2-7, with 8 bases lining up with TRBD1. The CDR3 contains 15 residues. Trimming at V came to 3 bases and at J to 0 bases, leaving 5 bases not matched to a gene. Germline CDR1 SGHRS, CDR2 YFSETQ. CDR3 residues: CASSSLTGVSYEQYF. The CDR3, as DNA: TGCGCCAGCAGCTCTTTGACAGGGGTCTCCTACGAGCAGTACTTC. Full variable domain (remainder filled in from reference TRBV5-1 and TRBJ2-7): KAGVTQTPRYLIKTRGQQVTLSCSPISGHRSVSWYQQTPGQGLQFLFEYFSETQRNKGNFPGRFSGRQFSNSRSEMNVSTLELGDSALYLCASSSLTGVSYEQYFGPGTRLTVT.

This chain links TRBV3-1 (or the pseudogene TRBV3-2) with TRBJ2-3; no firm D call. Deletions cut 5 bases from V and 5 bases from J, with 5 bases between. The CDR3 loop spans 11 amino acids. Germline CDR1 reads LGHDT; CDR2 reads YNNKEL (reference sequence). The CDR3: CASSYGDTQYF. In DNA form, the CDR3 reads TGTGCCAGCAGCTACGGAGATACGCAGTATTTT.

This chain links TRBV7-3 with TRBJ1-6; D uncertain. In germline, CDR1 is SGHTA, CDR2 FQGTGA. Trimming removed 5 bases at V and 6 bases at J, with 11 bases between. The CDR3 is made up of 14 amino acids. CDR3 nucleotide sequence: TGTGCCAGCAGCACGGGGTCACCTAATTCACCCCTCCACTTT. Its protein is CASSTGSPNSPLHF.

This clone appeared a few times. The V call is TRBV20-1, the J call TRBJ1-5; D is ambiguous. The CDR3 loop spans 11 amino acids. The germline V and J ends were trimmed by 5 bases and 4 bases, with 6 bases remaining between them. Looked up from germline, CDR1 is DFQATT and CDR2 is SNEGSKA (reference sequence). CDR3 DNA sequence: TGCAGTGCTGTCGGGAATCAGCCCCAGCATTTT. The encoded protein is CSAVGNQPQHF.

This clone was observed once. The V gene is TRBV7-9, the J gene TRBJ2-1, with 7 nucleotides matching TRBD2. Trimming cost V 3 bases and J 7 bases; bases outside gene matches: 3. CDR3 length equals 13 residues. Germline V gene sequence: CDR1 SEHNR, CDR2 FQNEAQ (reference sequence). This chain's CDR3 is CASSLGGVNEQFF. The CDR3 nucleotides are TGTGCCAGCAGCTTGGGAGGGGTTAATGAGCAGTTCTTC.

The chain employs TRBV29-1 and TRBJ2-7; TRBD2 matches at 7 bases. The CDR3 contains 12 residues. V lost 5 bases and J lost 4; bases outside the gene matches: 5. Per germline, CDR1 SQVTM and CDR2 ANQGSEA. The chain's CDR3 is CSVLGGKYEQYF. The CDR3 bases are TGCAGCGTTTTGGGGGGGAAGTACGAGCAGTACTTC.

This clone appeared a single time. This chain uses TRBV18 with TRBJ2-2; the D is unclear. Germline loops: CDR1 KGHSH, CDR2 LQKENI. This CDR3 contains 13 residues. Deletions cut 2 bases from V and 3 bases from J, with 4 bases between. CDR3 protein: CASSPSYTGELFF. In nucleotides, the CDR3 is TGTGCCAGCTCACCATCGTACACCGGGGAGCTGTTTTTT.

As DNA, the CDR3 is TGTGCCATCAAAGACCGGACAGGGGGCTACGAGCAGTACTTC. It codes for CAIKDRTGGYEQYF. This rearrangement joins TRBV10-3 to TRBJ2-7, with 10 bases that match TRBD1. The CDR3 totals 14 residues. V dropped 7 bases and J dropped 3; count of bases not matched to a gene: 6. The V gene's germline CDR1 is ENHRY and CDR2 SYGVKD.

The rearrangement uses TRBV19 and TRBJ2-3; 14 bases line up with TRBD2. Trimming cost V 6 bases and J 6 bases; bases outside gene matches: 2. Germline CDR1 reads LNHDA; CDR2 reads SQIVND (reference sequence). The CDR3 runs to 14 residues. The DNA for the CDR3 is TGTGCCAGTAGAAGGACTAGCGGGAGGGATACGCAGTATTTT. Translating gives CASRRTSGRDTQYF.

V and J are TRBV4-1 and TRBJ1-2, with D possibly matching TRBD1 (6 bases). The V end lost 0 bases, the J end lost 8 bases, and 13 bases lay between the germline ends. CDR1 and CDR2 (germline): MGHRA, YSYEKL. This CDR3 contains 14 residues. CDR3 DNA: TGCGCCAGCAGCCAAGAACAGGGATTCTTCGGCTACACCTTC. Protein sequence: CASSQEQGFFGYTF.

V usage is TRBV4-1 and J usage is TRBJ2-1; 11 bases map to TRBD2. Germline V CDR1 and CDR2: MGHRA, YSYEKL. The V gene end was trimmed by 0 bases and the J gene end by 11 bases; junction bases not matched to a gene: 12. The CDR3 loop spans 17 amino acids. CDR3 in amino acids: CASSQDPSSGGHVKQFF. The CDR3 nucleotides read TGCGCCAGCAGCCAAGATCCCTCTAGCGGGGGGCATGTAAAGCAGTTCTTC.

J is TRBJ2-1 and V is TRBV7-2; no clear D gene. CDR1 is SGHTA and CDR2 is FQGNSA in the germline V gene. The CDR3 totals 13 residues. Trimming took off 7 bases at V and 4 bases at J, with 11 bases between the two ends. CDR3 sequence reads: CASTPEWYNEQFF. The DNA for the CDR3 is TGTGCCAGCACTCCGGAGTGGTACAATGAGCAGTTCTTC.